Reported below is one T cell receptor (beta chain). Its target is unknown. This entry comes from a study of cytomegalovirus exposure and HLA in healthy donors. Overall study results and limits: Fewer N-insertions than the roughly 630-donor mean were reportedly shown by an Asian-associated ancestry cluster in a later analysis. Among TCR beta chains, those listed as cytomegalovirus-associated numbered under 200.

Germline lookup yields CDR1 MNHEY and CDR2 SVGAGI. This CDR3 comprises 14 residues. Germline trimming cut 2 bases from V and 3 bases from J; bases unmatched to any gene: 0. Use of 60 Vbeta and 13 Jbeta primers characterized the PCR. Clones were sequenced by immunoSEQ multiplex PCR, and TCRdb holds only the in-frame ones, with some missing. The table has around 130,000 clones, 80% seen once; the top ten hold 2.5% to 3%. Sequences were obtained from PBMCs. The receptor's source is a man aged 25 to 45 in good health and CMV-seronegative. This chain joins TRBV6-5 and TRBJ1-1; TRBD1 matches 10 bases. CDR3 loop: CASSYGTGDTEAFF. As DNA, the CDR3 is TGTGCCAGCAGTTACGGGACAGGGGACACTGAAGCTTTCTTT.